The rows below give T cell receptor beta chains drawn from one sample of a study of shared clonotypes between healthy human individuals. Here immunoSEQ multiplex PCR was the method, and the copy in TCRdb shows in-frame clones only, minus some. The sample holds millions of clones, over 85% seen once. The sequenced sample consisted of naive CD8+ T cells sorted from blood. The receptors stem from a man younger than 30 in good health. CDR3s include the opening cysteine and the closing phenylalanine or tryptophan. D genes are given only for firm matches. A clone size is listed for some rows: how often the clone was seen (once, few, many), or a class if it is expanded.

v_call: TRBV5-6
clone_size: .
j_call: TRBJ2-7
d_call: .
cdr3_nt: TGTGCCAGCACCAAGGGGGGACAGCACAACTCCTACGAGCAGTACTTC
cdr3_aa: CASTKGGQHNSYEQYF

v_call: TRBV15
clone_size: .
j_call: TRBJ2-5
d_call: .
cdr3_nt: TGTGCCACCAGCAGAATTAGCCCCCAAGAGACCCAGTACTTC
cdr3_aa: CATSRISPQETQYF

v_call: TRBV7-9
clone_size: .
j_call: TRBJ1-4
d_call: .
cdr3_nt: TGTGCCAGCAGCCTGGATCGAATCGAGGGGAAACTGTTTTTT
cdr3_aa: CASSLDRIEGKLFF

v_call: TRBV6-1
clone_size: .
j_call: TRBJ1-2
d_call: .
cdr3_nt: TGTGCCAGCAGTGAAGGGGTCGGAGACAGACATAACTATGGCTACACCTTC
cdr3_aa: CASSEGVGDRHNYGYTF

v_call: TRBV6-6
clone_size: .
j_call: TRBJ1-1
d_call: TRBD1
cdr3_nt: TGTGCCAGCAGTTACCTCAGGGGGCGGGAAACTGAAGCTTTCTTT
cdr3_aa: CASSYLRGRETEAFF

v_call: TRBV7-6
clone_size: .
j_call: TRBJ2-7
d_call: TRBD2
cdr3_nt: TGTGCCAGCAGCCCGGGGACTAGCGGGGGATACGAGCAGTACTTC
cdr3_aa: CASSPGTSGGYEQYF

v_call: TRBV27
clone_size: .
j_call: TRBJ2-1
d_call: TRBD2
cdr3_nt: TGTGCCAGCAGTGCCCCGGGACTAGCGGGGATCAATGAGCAGTTCTTC
cdr3_aa: CASSAPGLAGINEQFF

v_call: TRBV7-9
clone_size: .
j_call: TRBJ2-7
d_call: .
cdr3_nt: TGTGCCAGCACTTTTCCGTCCGGCAGGCCTAACGCCTACGAGCAGTACTTC
cdr3_aa: CASTFPSGRPNAYEQYF

v_call: TRBV6-5
clone_size: .
j_call: TRBJ2-6
d_call: .
cdr3_nt: TGTGCCTGCAGCTCTGGGGCCAACGTCCTGACTTTC
cdr3_aa: CACSSGANVLTF

v_call: TRBV29-1
clone_size: once
j_call: TRBJ2-4
d_call: TRBD1
cdr3_nt: TGCAGCGTCATACCCCGGGACAGCAAAAACATTCAGTACTTC
cdr3_aa: CSVIPRDSKNIQYF

v_call: TRBV25-1
clone_size: .
j_call: TRBJ2-7
d_call: TRBD2
cdr3_nt: TGTGCCAGCAGTGAATGGGGGGGCTCCTACGAGCAGTACTTC
cdr3_aa: CASSEWGGSYEQYF